This passage covers 5 T cell receptor beta chains from one sample sequenced in a study of identical twins. TCRdb re-derived calls from the 5' RACE reads in MiXCR, one entry per CDR3 protein. The sample has about 240,000 distinct CDR3 sequences, about 13% seen once. These data are also associated with another study on yellow fever vaccine responses in identical twins.

Sequences were obtained from memory (CD45RO+) T cells sorted from blood. The receptors here all came from a woman aged 18-30 years in good health.

Here the CDR3 DNA reads TGTGCCAGCAGCCCTCGGCTCCTCTACGAGCAGTACTTC. This codes for CASSPRLLYEQYF. The chain combines TRBV5-5 with TRBJ2-7; no clear D. The germline V gene encodes CDR1 SGHKS and CDR2 YYEKEE (reference sequence). The CDR3 sequence is 13 residues long. Trimming pared 4 bases from V and 3 bases from J, leaving 11 bases between. Using reference TRBV5-5 and TRBJ2-7 for the parts outside the CDR3, the full variable domain is DAGVTQSPTHLIKTRGQQVTLRCSPISGHKSVSWYQQVLGQGPQFIFQYYEKEERGRGNFPDRFSARQFPNYSSELNVNALLLGDSALYLCASSPRLLYEQYFGPGTRLTVT.

The V gene is TRBV4-3, the J gene TRBJ2-4; D may correspond to TRBD1 or TRBD2 (5 bases each). Germline V lookup: CDR1 LGHNA, CDR2 YSLEER. The CDR3 consists of 18 residues. Trimming left V 0 bases short and J 1 base short, with 16 bases between. In nucleotides, the CDR3 is TGCGCCAGCAGCCAAGAGAATCAGGGCTCGGGGGCCAAAAACATTCAGTACTTC. This sequence encodes CASSQENQGSGAKNIQYF.

The chain employs TRBV12-3 or TRBV12-4 and TRBJ2-1; 7 nucleotides agree with TRBD1. V trimming: 6 bases; J trimming: 7 bases; junction bases outside the gene matches: 15. The CDR3 spans 16 residues. CDR3 nucleotide sequence: TGTGCCAGCAGCCAAAGGGGACAGCGCAAGGGGAATGAGCAGTTCTTC. This encodes CASSQRGQRKGNEQFF.

The rearrangement joins TRBV11-2 to TRBJ2-7; 9 bases agree with TRBD1. V dropped 5 bases and J dropped 0; count of bases not matched to a gene: 5. Germline V gene sequence: CDR1 SGHAT, CDR2 FQNNGV. CDR3 size: 15 residues. DNA of the CDR3: TGTGCCAGCAGCCGACAGGGGGTCGGCTCCTACGAGCAGTACTTC. This codes for CASSRQGVGSYEQYF.

This clonotype was detected ten times or more. The chain couples TRBV7-9 to TRBJ1-4, with 9 nucleotides matching TRBD1. The trim removed 5 bases at V and 8 bases at J, leaving 6 bases unmatched. The CDR3 extends over 14 amino acids. Germline lookup yields CDR1 SEHNR and CDR2 FQNEAQ (reference sequence). CDR3 bases: TGTGCCAGCAGCGCCGGGACAGGGAACGAAAAACTGTTTTTT. It specifies CASSAGTGNEKLFF. Filled out from reference TRBV7-9 and TRBJ1-4, the complete variable domain reads DTGVSQNPRHKITKRGQNVTFRCDPISEHNRLYWYRQTLGQGPEFLTYFQNEAQLEKSRLLSDRFSAERPKGSFSTLEIQRTEQGDSAMYLCASSAGTGNEKLFFGSGTQLSVL.